These 5 T cell receptor beta chains share one sample of origin, sequenced in a study of blood T cells in healthy people across ages. A second about 7 to 12 cycle PCR used barcoded and J-beta primers. Each CDR3 protein gets one entry after TCRdb re-called the 5' RACE reads with MiXCR. The sample holds 730,000 or so distinct CDR3 sequences, 40% to 45% seen once. Material: blood. Receptors were obtained from a man older than 75 in good health.

The rearrangement links TRBV7-9 to TRBJ2-3, with 10 bases that match TRBD2. In germline, CDR1 is SEHNR, CDR2 FQNEAQ (reference sequence). V was pared by 5 bases and J by 4 bases, with 6 bases of the junction left unmatched. This CDR3 comprises 15 residues. CDR3 region: CASSPGLAEADTQYF. The CDR3 coding sequence is TGTGCCAGCAGCCCAGGACTAGCGGAGGCAGATACGCAGTATTTT.

V is TRBV6-5 and J is TRBJ1-1, with TRBD1 identical over 8 bases. This CDR3 is 14 amino acids long. Germline-derived CDR1 and CDR2 are MNHEY and SVGAGI. V gave up 6 bases and J gave up 4 bases; unmatched junction bases: 7. CDR3 residues: CASRQPQGATEAFF. The CDR3, as DNA: TGTGCCAGCAGACAGCCCCAGGGGGCCACTGAAGCTTTCTTT.

This clonotype has just one count. CDR3 region: CSARVQGYYGYTF. The CDR3 coding sequence is TGCAGTGCTAGAGTACAGGGGTACTATGGCTACACCTTC. This chain links TRBV20-1 with TRBJ1-2, with 7 bases aligning to TRBD1. This CDR3 region has 13 residues. Germline V CDR1 and CDR2: DFQATT, SNEGSKA (reference sequence). Trimming at V came to 1 base and at J to 3 bases, leaving 2 bases not matched to a gene.

This clonotype was seen only once. The rearrangement joins TRBV20-1 to TRBJ1-1; no clear D gene. Trimming took off 2 bases at V and 7 bases at J, with 11 bases between the two ends. Germline V gene lookup returns CDR1 DFQATT and CDR2 SNEGSKA (reference sequence). This CDR3 is 12 amino acids long. In DNA form, the CDR3 reads TGCAGTGCTAGATGGAGAAGTTATGAAGCTTTCTTT. This translates into CSARWRSYEAFF.

This clonotype was detected many times. This chain links TRBV7-2 with TRBJ2-4, with a tentative D call TRBD1 (6 bases). Germline V lookup: CDR1 SGHTA, CDR2 FQGNSA. V shed 3 bases and J shed 6 bases, with 18 bases lying between them. The CDR3 runs to 16 residues. Written as DNA, the CDR3 is TGTGCCAGCAGCTTTGGCCCAGGACAGCTGGGAAACATTCAGTACTTC. This translates into CASSFGPGQLGNIQYF.